The present T cell receptor beta chain was sequenced within a study of CD8 T cells in Susac syndrome. High-throughput TCR beta sequencing covered peripheral CD8+ and CD4+ T cells. A quantity of about 0.5 to 1 ug RNA underwent reverse transcription using random hexamers. immunoSEQ multiplex PCR amplified TCR beta CDR3 across 54 Vbeta, 13 Jbeta. MiXCR, applied by TCRdb to the immunoSEQ multiplex PCR reads, yields one record per CDR3 protein. This table has 200,000 to 250,000 distinct CDR3 sequences, approximately 95% appearing once. This sequence originates from a human donor with multiple sclerosis. The specimen was CD4+ T cells from PBMCs.

The CDR3 spells CASSYSIRGRGRETQYF. The CDR3, as DNA: TGTGCCAGCAGTTACTCGATACGGGGGAGGGGGAGGGAGACCCAGTACTTC. The genes are TRBV6-5 and TRBJ2-5; possibly TRBD2 for D (7 bases). CDR1 and CDR2 (germline): MNHEY, SVGAGI. This CDR3 comprises 17 residues. Trimming removed 0 bases from V and 5 bases from J, with 19 bases in between.